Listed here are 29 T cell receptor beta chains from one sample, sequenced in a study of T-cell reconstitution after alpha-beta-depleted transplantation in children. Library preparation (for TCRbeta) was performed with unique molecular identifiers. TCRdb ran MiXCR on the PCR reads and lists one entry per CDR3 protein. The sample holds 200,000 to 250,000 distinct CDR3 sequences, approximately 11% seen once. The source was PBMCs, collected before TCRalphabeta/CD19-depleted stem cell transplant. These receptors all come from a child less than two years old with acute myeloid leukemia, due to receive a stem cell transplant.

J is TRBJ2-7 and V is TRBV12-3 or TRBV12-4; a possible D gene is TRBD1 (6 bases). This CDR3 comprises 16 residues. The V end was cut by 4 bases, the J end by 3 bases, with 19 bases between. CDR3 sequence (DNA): TGTGCCAGCAGTTCCCCCGGGACAAACCGGATCTACGAGCAGTACTTC. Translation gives CASSSPGTNRIYEQYF.

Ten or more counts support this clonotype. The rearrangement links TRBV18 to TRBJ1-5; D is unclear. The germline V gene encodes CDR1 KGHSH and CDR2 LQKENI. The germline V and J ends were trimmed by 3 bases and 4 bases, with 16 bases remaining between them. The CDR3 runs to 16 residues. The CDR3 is CASSPRGLEKNQPQHF. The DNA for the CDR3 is TGTGCCAGCTCACCGAGAGGGTTGGAGAAAAATCAGCCCCAGCATTTT.

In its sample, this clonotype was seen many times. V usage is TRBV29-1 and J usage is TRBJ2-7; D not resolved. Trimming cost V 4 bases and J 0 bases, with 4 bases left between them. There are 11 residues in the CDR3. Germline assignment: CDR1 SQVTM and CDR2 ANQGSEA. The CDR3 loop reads CSVVDSYEQYF. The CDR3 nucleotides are TGCAGCGTTGTAGACTCCTACGAGCAGTACTTC.

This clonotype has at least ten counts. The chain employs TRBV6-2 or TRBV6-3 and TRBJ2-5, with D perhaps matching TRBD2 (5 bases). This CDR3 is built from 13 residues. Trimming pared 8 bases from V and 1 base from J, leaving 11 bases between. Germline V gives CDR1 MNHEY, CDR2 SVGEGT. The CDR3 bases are TGTGCCAGCGGGGAGAACAGCCAAGAGACCCAGTACTTC. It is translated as CASGENSQETQYF.

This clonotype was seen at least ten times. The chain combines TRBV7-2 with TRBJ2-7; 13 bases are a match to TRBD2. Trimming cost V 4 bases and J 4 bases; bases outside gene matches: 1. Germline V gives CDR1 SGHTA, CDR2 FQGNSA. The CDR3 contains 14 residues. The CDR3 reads CASSWTSGSYEQYF. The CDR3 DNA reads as TGTGCCAGCAGCTGGACTAGCGGGAGTTACGAGCAGTACTTC.

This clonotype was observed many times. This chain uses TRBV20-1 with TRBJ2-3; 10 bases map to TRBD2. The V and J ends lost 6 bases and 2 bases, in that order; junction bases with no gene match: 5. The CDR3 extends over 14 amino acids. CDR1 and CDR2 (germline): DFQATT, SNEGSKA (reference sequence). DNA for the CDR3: TGCAGTGCCCAGCGGGGGGGATACACAGATACGCAGTATTTT. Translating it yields CSAQRGGYTDTQYF.

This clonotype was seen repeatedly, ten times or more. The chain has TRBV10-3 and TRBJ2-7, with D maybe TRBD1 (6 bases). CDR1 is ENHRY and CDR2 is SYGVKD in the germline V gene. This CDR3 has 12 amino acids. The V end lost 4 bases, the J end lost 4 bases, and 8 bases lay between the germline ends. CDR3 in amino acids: CAISGRGYEQYF. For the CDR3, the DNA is TGTGCCATCAGTGGTAGGGGGTACGAGCAGTACTTC.

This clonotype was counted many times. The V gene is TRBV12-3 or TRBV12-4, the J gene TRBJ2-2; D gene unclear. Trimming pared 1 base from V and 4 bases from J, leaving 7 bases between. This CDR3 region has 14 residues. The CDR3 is CASSLGPITGELFF. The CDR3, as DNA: TGTGCCAGCAGTTTAGGTCCGATCACCGGGGAGCTGTTTTTT.

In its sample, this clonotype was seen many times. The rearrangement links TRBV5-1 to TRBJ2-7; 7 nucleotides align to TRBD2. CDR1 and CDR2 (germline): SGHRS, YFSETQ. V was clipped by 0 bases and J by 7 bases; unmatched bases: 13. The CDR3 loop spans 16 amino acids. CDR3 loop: CASSLANKGGPGEQYF. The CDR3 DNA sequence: TGCGCCAGCAGCTTGGCCAATAAGGGAGGGCCGGGGGAGCAGTACTTC.

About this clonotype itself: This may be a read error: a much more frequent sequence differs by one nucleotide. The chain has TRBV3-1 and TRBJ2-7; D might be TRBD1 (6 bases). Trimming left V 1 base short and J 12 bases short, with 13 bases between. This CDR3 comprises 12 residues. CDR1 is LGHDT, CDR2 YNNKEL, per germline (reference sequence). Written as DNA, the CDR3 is TGTGCCAGCAGCCAAGGGCTGGCAGGGGTGTACTTC. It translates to CASSQGLAGVYF.

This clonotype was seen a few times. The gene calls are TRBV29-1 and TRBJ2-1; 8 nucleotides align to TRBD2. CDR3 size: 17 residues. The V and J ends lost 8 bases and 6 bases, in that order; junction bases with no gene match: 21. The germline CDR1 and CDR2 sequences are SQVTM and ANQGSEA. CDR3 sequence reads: CSTAYTPLAGGGNEQFF. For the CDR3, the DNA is TGCAGCACTGCTTACACCCCTCTCGCGGGAGGAGGCAATGAGCAGTTCTTC.

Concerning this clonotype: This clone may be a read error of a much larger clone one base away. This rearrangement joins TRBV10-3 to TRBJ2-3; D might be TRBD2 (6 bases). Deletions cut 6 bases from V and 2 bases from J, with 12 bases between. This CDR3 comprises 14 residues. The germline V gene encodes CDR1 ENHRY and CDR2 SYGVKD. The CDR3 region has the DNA TGTGCCATCAGCCGGACTATTATCACAGATACGCAGTATTTT. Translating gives CAISRTIITDTQYF.

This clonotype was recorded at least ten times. The DNA of the CDR3 is TGTGCCAGCAGCGGCGGACTAGCGGGTAATGAGCAGTTCTTC. Translated, it gives CASSGGLAGNEQFF. The V call is TRBV5-4, the J call TRBJ2-1, with TRBD2 matching 11 bases. The ends lost 4 bases at V and 7 bases at J; junction bases unmatched: 4. The CDR3 contains 14 residues. Germline V gene data show CDR1 as SGHNT and CDR2 as YYREEE (reference sequence).

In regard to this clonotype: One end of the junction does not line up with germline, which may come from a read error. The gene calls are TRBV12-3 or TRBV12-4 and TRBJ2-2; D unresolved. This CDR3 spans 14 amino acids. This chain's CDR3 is CGSSHSGINGELFF. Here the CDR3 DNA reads TGTGGCAGCAGCCATAGTGGGATTAACGGGGAGCTGTTTTTT.

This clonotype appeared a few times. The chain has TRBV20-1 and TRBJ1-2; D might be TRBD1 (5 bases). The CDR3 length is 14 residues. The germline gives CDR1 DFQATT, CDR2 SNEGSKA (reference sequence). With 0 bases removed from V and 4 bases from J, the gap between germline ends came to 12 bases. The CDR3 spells CSARDRGGFYGYTF. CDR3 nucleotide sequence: TGCAGTGCTAGAGATCGTGGGGGGTTCTATGGCTACACCTTC.

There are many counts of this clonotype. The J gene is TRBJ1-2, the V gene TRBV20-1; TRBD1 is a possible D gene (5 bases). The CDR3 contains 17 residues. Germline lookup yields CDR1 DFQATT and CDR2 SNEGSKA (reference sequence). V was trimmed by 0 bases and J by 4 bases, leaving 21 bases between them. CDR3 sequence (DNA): TGCAGTGCTAGAGATGGCTTATCGGCGCAGGGTGGCTATGGCTACACCTTC. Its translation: CSARDGLSAQGGYGYTF.

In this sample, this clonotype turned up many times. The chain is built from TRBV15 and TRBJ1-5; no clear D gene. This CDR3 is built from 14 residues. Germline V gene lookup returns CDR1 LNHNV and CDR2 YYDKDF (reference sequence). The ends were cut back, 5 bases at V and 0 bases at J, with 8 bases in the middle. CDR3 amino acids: CATSGSYSNQPQHF. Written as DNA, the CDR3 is TGTGCCACCAGCGGCAGTTATAGCAATCAGCCCCAGCATTTT.

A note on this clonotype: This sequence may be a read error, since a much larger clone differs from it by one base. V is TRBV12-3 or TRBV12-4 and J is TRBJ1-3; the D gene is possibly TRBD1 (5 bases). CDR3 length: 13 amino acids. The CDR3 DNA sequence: TGTGCCAGCAGCGACAGCGGTGGAAACACCATACATTTT. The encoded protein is CASSDSGGNTIHF.

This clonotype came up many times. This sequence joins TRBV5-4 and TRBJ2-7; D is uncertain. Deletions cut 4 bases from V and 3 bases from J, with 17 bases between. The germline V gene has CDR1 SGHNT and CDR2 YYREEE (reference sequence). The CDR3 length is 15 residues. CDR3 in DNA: TGTGCCAGCAGCCACCCGGACCGCCTTGACTACGAGCAGTACTTC. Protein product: CASSHPDRLDYEQYF. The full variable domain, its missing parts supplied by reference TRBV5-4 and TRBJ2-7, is ETGVTQSPTHLIKTRGQQVTLRCSSQSGHNTVSWYQQALGQGPQFIFQYYREEENGRGNFPPRFSGLQFPNYSSELNVNALELDDSALYLCASSHPDRLDYEQYFGPGTRLTVT.

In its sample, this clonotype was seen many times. CDR3 region: CATSDTGTSGNEQFF. DNA of the CDR3: TGTGCCACCAGTGACACCGGGACTAGCGGGAATGAGCAGTTCTTC. The chain combines TRBV24-1 with TRBJ2-1; 12 nucleotides line up with TRBD2. The CDR3 runs 15 residues. J lost 7 bases, V lost 4 bases, and 4 bases had no gene match. Germline V CDR1 and CDR2: KGHDR, SFDVKD.

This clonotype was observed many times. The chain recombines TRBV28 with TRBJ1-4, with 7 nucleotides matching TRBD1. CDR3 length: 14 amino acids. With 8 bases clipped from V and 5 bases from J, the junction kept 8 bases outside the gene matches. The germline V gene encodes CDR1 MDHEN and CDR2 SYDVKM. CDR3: CASQNPQGNEKLFF. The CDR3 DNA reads TGTGCCAGCCAAAATCCACAGGGGAATGAAAAACTGTTTTTT.

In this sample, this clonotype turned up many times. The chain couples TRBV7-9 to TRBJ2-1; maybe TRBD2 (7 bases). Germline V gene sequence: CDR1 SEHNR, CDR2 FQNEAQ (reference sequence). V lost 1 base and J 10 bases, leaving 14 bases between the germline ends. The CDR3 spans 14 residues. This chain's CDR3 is CASSLEGGSREQFF. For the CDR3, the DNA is TGTGCCAGCAGCTTAGAGGGGGGGAGTCGGGAGCAGTTCTTC.

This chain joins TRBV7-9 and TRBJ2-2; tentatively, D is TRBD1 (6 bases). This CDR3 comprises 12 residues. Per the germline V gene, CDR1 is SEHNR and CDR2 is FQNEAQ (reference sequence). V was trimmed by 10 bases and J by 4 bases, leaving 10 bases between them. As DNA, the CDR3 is TGTGCCACGGACAGCACCACCGGGGAGCTGTTTTTT. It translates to CATDSTTGELFF.

The DNA for the CDR3 is TGTGCCACCTGCCGGACCGGGGTTTCCTACAATGAGCAGTTCTTC. Translating gives CATCRTGVSYNEQFF. V usage is TRBV3-1 and J usage is TRBJ2-1, with D perhaps matching TRBD2 (5 bases). V lost 10 bases, J lost 1 base, and 17 bases lay in between. Germline V gene sequence: CDR1 LGHDT, CDR2 YNNKEL (reference sequence). The CDR3 totals 15 residues.

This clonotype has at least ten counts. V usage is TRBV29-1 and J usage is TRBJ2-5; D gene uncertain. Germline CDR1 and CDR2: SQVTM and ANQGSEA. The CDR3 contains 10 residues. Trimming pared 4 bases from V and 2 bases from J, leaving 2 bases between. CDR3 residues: CSVAQETQYF. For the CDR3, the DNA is TGCAGCGTTGCACAAGAGACCCAGTACTTC. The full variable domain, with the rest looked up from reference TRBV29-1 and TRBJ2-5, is SAVISQKPSRDICQRGTSLTIQCQVDSQVTMMFWYRQQPGQSLTLIATANQGSEATYESGFVIDKFPISRPNLTFSTLTVSNMSPEDSSIYLCSVAQETQYFGPGTRLLVL.

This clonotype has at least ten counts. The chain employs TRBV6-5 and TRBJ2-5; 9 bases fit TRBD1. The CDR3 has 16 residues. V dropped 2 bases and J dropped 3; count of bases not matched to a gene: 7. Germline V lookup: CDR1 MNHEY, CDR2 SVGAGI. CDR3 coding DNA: TGTGCCAGCAGTTACGTGGGACAGGGTAAAGAAGAGACCCAGTACTTC. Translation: CASSYVGQGKEETQYF.

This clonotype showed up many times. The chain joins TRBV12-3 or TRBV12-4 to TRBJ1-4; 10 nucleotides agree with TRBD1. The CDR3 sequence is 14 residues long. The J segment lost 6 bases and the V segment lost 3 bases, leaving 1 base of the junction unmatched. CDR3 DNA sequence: TGTGCCAGCAGTTTTGGGACAGGGGATGAAAAACTGTTTTTT. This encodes CASSFGTGDEKLFF.

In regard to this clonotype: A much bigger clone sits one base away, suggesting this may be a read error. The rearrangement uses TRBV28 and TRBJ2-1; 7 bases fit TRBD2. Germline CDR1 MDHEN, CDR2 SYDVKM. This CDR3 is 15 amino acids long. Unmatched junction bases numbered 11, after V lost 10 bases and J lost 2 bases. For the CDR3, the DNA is TGTGCCAACAGGAAGAGCGGGGCAGCCTACAATGAGCAGTTCTTC. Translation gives CANRKSGAAYNEQFF.

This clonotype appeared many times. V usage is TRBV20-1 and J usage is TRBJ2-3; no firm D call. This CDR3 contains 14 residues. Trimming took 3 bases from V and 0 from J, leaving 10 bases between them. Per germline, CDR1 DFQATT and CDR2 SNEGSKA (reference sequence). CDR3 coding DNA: TGCAGTGCTAGCCCGACTCCTAGCACAGATACGCAGTATTTT. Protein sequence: CSASPTPSTDTQYF.